Below, 23 T cell receptor beta chains from the same sample are listed, as sequenced in a study of blood T cell dynamics during melanoma immunotherapy. Time point noted: pre-treatment baseline. Assay: immunoSEQ multiplex PCR; the TCRdb copy retains only in-frame clones and omits some. The table lists tens of thousands of clones, over 85% of them singletons. The sequenced sample was blood, obtained from a patient treated with checkpoint blockade. These receptors were obtained from a human donor with melanoma.

This clone was picked up one time. This chain links TRBV19 with TRBJ1-4, with 7 bases identical to TRBD1. The trim removed 3 bases at V and 4 bases at J, leaving 2 bases unmatched. The CDR3 is 14 amino acids. From germline, CDR1 is LNHDA and CDR2 SQIVND (reference sequence). CDR3 bases: TGTGCCAGTAGTATCGGGACAGTTAATGAAAAACTGTTTTTT. Its protein product is CASSIGTVNEKLFF. Together with reference TRBV19 and TRBJ1-4, the CDR3 gives the full variable domain: DGGITQSPKYLFRKEGQNVTLSCEQNLNHDAMYWYRQDPGQGLRLIYYSQIVNDFQKGDIAEGYSVSREKKESFPLTVTSAQKNPTAFYLCASSIGTVNEKLFFGSGTQLSVL.

V and J are TRBV18 and TRBJ2-1; possible D gene TRBD2, 6 bases. The germline V and J ends were trimmed by 4 bases and 0 bases, with 16 bases remaining between them. The CDR3 sequence is 17 residues long. Germline values: CDR1 KGHSH, CDR2 LQKENI. CDR3 nucleotides: TGTGCCAGCTCACTAAAAGCTAGCGAGAGCTCCTACAATGAGCAGTTCTTC. Amino acid sequence: CASSLKASESSYNEQFF.

The rearrangement links TRBV7-3 to TRBJ2-5, with TRBD1 matching over 9 bases. Losses at the gene ends were 4 bases for V and 2 bases for J; bases not matched to a gene: 8. The CDR3 consists of 16 residues. Per germline, CDR1 SGHTA and CDR2 FQGTGA. CDR3 amino acids: CASSSPGGTGQETQYF. CDR3 sequence (DNA): TGTGCCAGCAGCTCCCCTGGCGGGACAGGGCAAGAGACCCAGTACTTC.

The J gene is TRBJ1-1, the V gene TRBV30, with TRBD1 identical over 8 bases. From germline, CDR1 is GTSNPN and CDR2 SVGIG (reference sequence). J was trimmed by 1 base and V by 0 bases; bases with no gene match: 4. The CDR3 totals 15 residues. This CDR3 is CAWSVLGTGNTEAFF. In DNA form, the CDR3 reads TGTGCCTGGAGTGTACTAGGGACAGGGAACACTGAAGCTTTCTTT.

This rearrangement joins TRBV11-2 to TRBJ2-5; D perhaps matches TRBD2 (5 bases). Trimming took 2 bases from V and 5 from J, leaving 9 bases between them. In germline, CDR1 is SGHAT, CDR2 FQNNGV. This CDR3 is built from 13 residues. As DNA, the CDR3 is TGTGCCAGCAGCTTAAGGGAGTTGGAGACCCAGTACTTC. Encoded protein: CASSLRELETQYF. The full variable domain, in which reference TRBV11-2 and TRBJ2-5 provide the parts outside the CDR3, is EAGVAQSPRYKIIEKRQSVAFWCNPISGHATLYWYQQILGQGPKLLIQFQNNGVVDDSQLPKDRFSAERLKGVDSTLKIQPAKLEDSAVYLCASSLRELETQYFGPGTRLLVL.

CDR3: CASIQGAYEQYF. CDR3 DNA: TGTGCCAGCATCCAGGGGGCATACGAGCAGTACTTC. The rearrangement uses TRBV27 and TRBJ2-7; 8 bases fit TRBD1. After removal of 7 bases from V and 4 bases from J, the junction contained 3 bases not matched to a gene. CDR1 is MNHEY and CDR2 is SMNVEV in the germline V gene (reference sequence). The CDR3 is made up of 12 amino acids.

This chain joins TRBV5-4 and TRBJ1-2, with TRBD1 as a possible D gene (5 bases). Trimming cost V 3 bases and J 3 bases, with 15 bases left between them. This CDR3 has 15 residues. CDR1 is SGHNT, CDR2 YYREEE, per germline (reference sequence). This CDR3 reads CASSWGRRRDYGYTF. Written as DNA, the CDR3 is TGTGCCAGCAGCTGGGGACGGAGACGAGACTATGGCTACACCTTC.

The rearrangement uses TRBV19 and TRBJ2-2, with 10 positions matching TRBD2. V lost 6 bases and J lost 4; bases outside the gene matches: 5. The V gene's germline CDR1 is LNHDA and CDR2 SQIVND (reference sequence). CDR3 size: 15 residues. CDR3 nucleotides: TGTGCCAGTAGATTACTAGCGGGGTCCACCGGGGAGCTGTTTTTT. Its translation: CASRLLAGSTGELFF.

A single count supports this clone. The chain links TRBV28 to TRBJ2-1, with 9 bases that match TRBD2. CDR1 and CDR2 from the germline V gene are MDHEN and SYDVKM. The length of the CDR3 is 15 residues. J was trimmed by 6 bases and V by 3 bases; bases with no gene match: 6. CDR3 protein: CASSFSGSGANEQFF. The CDR3 DNA reads TGTGCCAGCAGTTTTAGCGGGAGTGGGGCCAATGAGCAGTTCTTC.

This rearrangement joins TRBV5-6 to TRBJ1-2, with no clear D. The germline V gene encodes CDR1 SGHDT and CDR2 YYEEEE. The CDR3 totals 12 residues. V was shortened by 0 bases and J by 7 bases, with 7 bases between the two germline ends. The CDR3 reads CASSLEAVGYTF. In DNA form, the CDR3 reads TGTGCCAGCAGCTTGGAGGCAGTTGGCTACACCTTC.

This chain links TRBV7-8 with TRBJ2-7, with D perhaps TRBD2 (5 bases). V was trimmed by 3 bases and J by 2 bases, leaving 11 bases between them. Germline CDR1 reads SGHVS; CDR2 reads FQNEAQ. The CDR3 totals 14 residues. CDR3 residues: CASSFRESAYEQYF. CDR3 bases: TGTGCCAGCAGCTTTAGGGAGTCGGCCTACGAGCAGTACTTC.

V usage is TRBV10-3 and J usage is TRBJ1-2, with D tentatively TRBD1 (5 bases). Germline assignment: CDR1 ENHRY and CDR2 SYGVKD. The CDR3 totals 15 residues. V lost 10 bases, J lost 0 bases, and 18 bases lay in between. The CDR3 DNA reads TGTGCCACTTCGACCGGGGCGACAACTAACTATGGCTACACCTTC. It yields the protein CATSTGATTNYGYTF.

The chain couples TRBV7-3 to TRBJ2-4, with 7 bases that match TRBD2. Trimming took 1 base from V and 0 from J; bases not matched to a gene: 3. Looked up from germline, CDR1 is SGHTA and CDR2 is FQGTGA. This CDR3 region has 16 residues. The CDR3 region has the DNA TGTGCCAGCAGCTTAATAGCGGGCCAAGCCAAAAACATTCAGTACTTC. It codes for CASSLIAGQAKNIQYF.

The CDR3 nucleotides read TGTGCCAGCAGTGATGAGGGCTTTGGTGAAAAACTGTTTTTT. It yields the protein CASSDEGFGEKLFF. V gene TRBV6-1 combines with J gene TRBJ1-4; D unclear. The CDR3 covers 14 residues. Between the trimmed V and J ends, which lost 3 bases and 7 bases, there was a span of 12 bases. Germline CDR1 reads MNHNS; CDR2 reads SASEGT.

The chain links TRBV7-2 to TRBJ1-5; 7 bases map to TRBD1. The CDR3 spans 15 residues. J gave up 6 bases and V 5 bases, and 10 bases lay outside the gene matches. CDR1 is SGHTA and CDR2 is FQGNSA in the germline V gene. DNA for the CDR3: TGTGCCAGCAGCACAGGGGTGGGGTTGGGTCAGCCCCAGCATTTT. Translated, it gives CASSTGVGLGQPQHF.

The chain uses TRBV18 and TRBJ2-7; D is undetermined. The CDR3 totals 13 residues. Trimming left V 6 bases short and J 5 bases short, with 14 bases between. Germline CDR1 is KGHSH and CDR2 is LQKENI. CDR3 nucleotide sequence: TGTGCCAGCTCCCCCTTTATTCCCGACGAGCAGTACTTC. The encoded protein is CASSPFIPDEQYF. The whole variable domain, filled in from reference TRBV18 and TRBJ2-7, reads NAGVMQNPRHLVRRRGQEARLRCSPMKGHSHVYWYRQLPEEGLKFMVYLQKENIIDESGMPKERFSAEFPKEGPSILRIQQVVRGDSAAYFCASSPFIPDEQYFGPGTRLTVT.

This clone was found a few times. This sequence joins TRBV6-1 and TRBJ1-1; 10 bases match TRBD1. Germline V gene lookup returns CDR1 MNHNS and CDR2 SASEGT. This CDR3 is built from 13 residues. Germline trimming cut 8 bases from V and 4 bases from J; bases unmatched to any gene: 4. For the CDR3, the DNA is TGTGCCAGCGGGACAGGGGCGGCCACTGAAGCTTTCTTT. It yields the protein CASGTGAATEAFF.

V is TRBV6-6 and J is TRBJ2-7; D is uncertain. V lost 1 base, J lost 1 base, and 5 bases lay in between. CDR3 length equals 13 residues. The germline V gene encodes CDR1 MNHNY and CDR2 SVGAGI (reference sequence). The CDR3 spells CASSYLGSYEQYF. The CDR3 DNA reads as TGTGCCAGCAGTTACTTAGGTTCCTACGAGCAGTACTTC.

The V gene is TRBV10-3, the J gene TRBJ1-1; no firm D call. V was cut by 10 bases and J by 6 bases, with 24 bases left in between. Germline values: CDR1 ENHRY, CDR2 SYGVKD. The CDR3 consists of 15 residues. The CDR3 loop reads CATAQVDREDAEAFF. In DNA, the CDR3 is TGTGCCACGGCTCAGGTGGACCGGGAGGACGCTGAAGCTTTCTTT.

V usage is TRBV6-1 and J usage is TRBJ2-1; D gene ambiguous. This CDR3 spans 13 amino acids. With 6 bases removed from V and 3 bases from J, the gap between germline ends came to 9 bases. Germline V gene lookup returns CDR1 MNHNS and CDR2 SASEGT. CDR3 in DNA: TGTGCCAGCAGACACTGGGTCTACAATGAGCAGTTCTTC. Translated: CASRHWVYNEQFF.

The chain joins TRBV6-1 to TRBJ1-2, with a tentative D call TRBD1 (6 bases). Trimming removed 8 bases at V and 8 bases at J, with 18 bases between. The V gene's germline CDR1 is MNHNS and CDR2 SASEGT. The CDR3 covers 13 residues. For the CDR3, the DNA is TGTGCCAGCTTTCCTGAGGGGGTAGGAGGCTACACCTTC. This translates into CASFPEGVGGYTF.

V gene TRBV4-2 combines with J gene TRBJ1-4; 7 nucleotides align to TRBD1. The J segment lost 5 bases and the V segment lost 8 bases, leaving 11 bases of the junction unmatched. This CDR3 spans 15 amino acids. The germline V gene encodes CDR1 LGHNA and CDR2 YNFKEQ. The CDR3 region has the DNA TGTGCCAGCGGAGGTAAAGGGGGCGTAAATGAAAAACTGTTTTTT. The encoded protein is CASGGKGGVNEKLFF.

The chain combines TRBV28 with TRBJ1-2; TRBD1 matches at 10 bases. CDR3 length: 15 residues. Per germline, CDR1 MDHEN and CDR2 SYDVKM. J lost 0 bases, V lost 6 bases, and 4 bases had no gene match. The CDR3 DNA is TGTGCCAGCAGGACAGGGGGCAGGACTAACTATGGCTACACCTTC. It encodes CASRTGGRTNYGYTF.